The text below deals with one T cell receptor beta chain. Its specificity is unknown. Profiling relied on immunoSEQ multiplex PCR, and the TCRdb table lists in-frame clones only, not all of them. The repertoire holds 20,000 to 25,000 clones, with 88% as singletons. Any history of autoimmune disease or systemic immunosuppression disqualified patients. This sample is drawn from a study of OX40 agonist ivuxolimab in advanced cancers. Study information: Ivuxolimab, an agonist antibody against OX40 (CD134), was given to patients. Partial responses, seen in three patients, involved one hepatocellular carcinoma and two cutaneous melanomas.

Trimming stripped 1 base from V and 5 bases from J, with 7 bases between. Germline-derived CDR1 and CDR2 are MNHNS and SASEGT. This CDR3 has 13 amino acids. Study observations and caveats: Both CD4+ and CD8+ T cell populations in blood had undergone clonal expansion by week 6 at 0.1 to 3.0 mg/kg.

The material sequenced was CD4+ or CD8+ T cells sorted from blood, taken in a trial of the OX40 agonist ivuxolimab. The genes are TRBV6-1 and TRBJ2-3; D uncertain. The clonotype comes from an adult with an advanced solid tumor such as melanoma, head and neck, liver or kidney cancer. DNA for the CDR3: TGTGCCAGCAGTGAAGGAGCTCGAGATACGCAGTATTTT. Amino acid sequence: CASSEGARDTQYF.